This T cell receptor (beta chain) derives from a study of graft-versus-host responses after intestinal transplantation. Across the whole study: The recipients all started with anti-thymocyte globulin induction and then took tacrolimus and steroids for 2 to 4 years. Overall study findings and caveats: Early post-transplant HvG declines showed an association with peak circulating GvH clone levels.

Trimming at V came to 6 bases and at J to 8 bases, leaving 6 bases not matched to a gene. The CDR3 spans 13 residues. From germline, CDR1 is SNHLY and CDR2 FYNNEI. Turning to this clone: Its antigen is still unknown.

Sequencing was performed with immunoSEQ multiplex PCR; in TCRdb, only in-frame clones are kept and a portion is missing. The sample holds under 150,000 clones, 90% to 95% seen once. The sample consisted of unstimulated CD4+ T cells sorted from spleen or lymph node cells, taken before intestinal transplant. This clonotype was obtained from a human donor who received an intestinal transplant. The chain couples TRBV2 to TRBJ1-4; 7 bases are shared with TRBD1. The CDR3 nucleotides are TGTGCCAGCAGACAGGGGATCGGCGAAAAACTGTTTTTT. It encodes CASRQGIGEKLFF.